These 16 T cell receptor beta chains were sequenced from one sample in a study of blood T cell repertoires in COVID-19. Sequencing was performed with immunoSEQ multiplex PCR; in TCRdb, only in-frame clones are kept and a portion is missing. This table holds roughly 200,000 clones, 70% to 90% found once. What was sequenced was peripheral blood. These TCRs come from a man between 60 and 75 years old with active or convalescent COVID-19.

The chain recombines TRBV11-2 with TRBJ2-7; 11 bases are a match to TRBD1. The CDR3 is 14 amino acids. The germline V gene encodes CDR1 SGHAT and CDR2 FQNNGV. Trimming took 6 bases from V and 2 from J; bases not matched to a gene: 3. For the CDR3, the DNA is TGTGCCAGCAGGACGGGACAGGGGGCCTACGAGCAGTACTTC. Its protein product is CASRTGQGAYEQYF.

This clone occurred a few times. V is TRBV27 and J is TRBJ2-1; 9 nucleotides match TRBD1. The CDR3 covers 15 residues. With V trimmed by 5 bases and J by 5 bases, 7 bases remained unmatched. Germline V CDR1 and CDR2: MNHEY, SMNVEV (reference sequence). CDR3 region: CASSPDRGAHNEQFF. CDR3 DNA sequence: TGTGCCAGCAGTCCGGACAGGGGCGCCCACAATGAGCAGTTCTTC.

The chain joins TRBV4-1 to TRBJ2-3, with D possibly matching TRBD2 (7 bases). The CDR3 has 18 amino acids. Germline assignment: CDR1 MGHRA and CDR2 YSYEKL. V was trimmed by 0 bases and J by 3 bases, leaving 19 bases between them. CDR3 region: CASSQEGPRGGTTDTQYF. The CDR3 region has the DNA TGCGCCAGCAGCCAAGAAGGCCCGAGGGGGGGGACAACAGATACGCAGTATTTT.

The chain employs TRBV11-2 and TRBJ1-4, with D possibly matching TRBD1 (6 bases). Trimming left V 1 base short and J 8 bases short, with 14 bases between. This CDR3 region has 15 residues. Germline assignment: CDR1 SGHAT and CDR2 FQNNGV. CDR3 sequence: CASSLVGGLGEKLFF. As DNA, the CDR3 is TGTGCCAGCAGCTTAGTCGGGGGGCTAGGAGAAAAACTGTTTTTT.

The rearrangement joins TRBV5-1 to TRBJ1-2, with 7 bases aligning to TRBD1. The V gene's germline CDR1 is SGHRS and CDR2 YFSETQ. The V and J ends lost 4 bases and 11 bases, in that order; junction bases with no gene match: 11. CDR3 length: 13 residues. This chain's CDR3 is CASSPTWDRPYTF. The DNA of the CDR3 is TGCGCCAGCAGCCCGACTTGGGACAGACCATACACCTTC. The complete variable domain, with remaining parts taken from reference TRBV5-1 and TRBJ1-2, reads KAGVTQTPRYLIKTRGQQVTLSCSPISGHRSVSWYQQTPGQGLQFLFEYFSETQRNKGNFPGRFSGRQFSNSRSEMNVSTLELGDSALYLCASSPTWDRPYTFGSGTRLTVV.

This chain joins TRBV7-9 and TRBJ1-3, with 10 bases fitting TRBD1. Trimming at V came to 5 bases and at J to 8 bases, leaving 6 bases not matched to a gene. Germline assignment: CDR1 SEHNR and CDR2 FQNEAQ (reference sequence). The CDR3 loop spans 14 amino acids. The CDR3 DNA is TGTGCCAGCAGCAAGGGACAGGGGTGGGACACCATATATTTT. As protein: CASSKGQGWDTIYF.

The sample holds one count of this clone. V and J are TRBV10-1 and TRBJ2-3, with 11 positions matching TRBD2. CDR1 WNHNN and CDR2 SYGVQD come from the germline V gene (reference sequence). The CDR3 is 15 amino acids. Unmatched junction bases numbered 0, after V lost 3 bases and J lost 1 base. The CDR3 region has the DNA TGCGCCAGCAGTGATAGCGGGGGGGGCACAGATACGCAGTATTTT. Protein: CASSDSGGGTDTQYF.

The chain joins TRBV18 to TRBJ2-3, with D possibly being TRBD1 (6 bases). Germline assignment: CDR1 KGHSH and CDR2 LQKENI. V was trimmed by 3 bases and J by 2 bases, leaving 12 bases between them. This CDR3 is 15 amino acids long. CDR3 protein: CASSPVRGPTDTQYF. CDR3 sequence (DNA): TGTGCCAGCTCACCTGTCAGGGGTCCCACAGATACGCAGTATTTT. Drawing the rest from reference TRBV18 and TRBJ2-3, the complete variable domain is NAGVMQNPRHLVRRRGQEARLRCSPMKGHSHVYWYRQLPEEGLKFMVYLQKENIIDESGMPKERFSAEFPKEGPSILRIQQVVRGDSAAYFCASSPVRGPTDTQYFGPGTRLTVL.

This clone has only a few counts. V is TRBV3-1 (or the pseudogene TRBV3-2) and J is TRBJ2-7, with 7 bases lining up with TRBD1. In germline, CDR1 is LGHDT, CDR2 YNNKEL (reference sequence). The CDR3 runs 13 residues. V shed 0 bases and J 7 bases; nucleotides not matched to a gene: 3. As DNA, the CDR3 is TGTGCCAGCAGCCAAGACGGGACAGATGAGCAGTACTTC. It is translated as CASSQDGTDEQYF.

The V call is TRBV20-1, the J call TRBJ2-7; perhaps TRBD1 as D (5 bases). Germline CDR1 DFQATT, CDR2 SNEGSKA (reference sequence). Trimming cost V 3 bases and J 5 bases, with 11 bases left between them. The CDR3 runs to 12 residues. The CDR3, as DNA: TGCAGTGCTAGTGGGCAGGGAAACGAGCAGTACTTC. Encoded protein: CSASGQGNEQYF.

This chain uses TRBV14 with TRBJ1-2; D gene uncertain. CDR3 length: 15 residues. V dropped 1 base and J dropped 0 bases, with 9 bases sitting between them. The germline V gene has CDR1 SGHDN and CDR2 FVKESK. The CDR3 loop reads CASSQARDTNYGYTF. The CDR3 nucleotides are TGTGCCAGCAGCCAAGCCCGGGATACTAACTATGGCTACACCTTC.

The rearrangement joins TRBV27 to TRBJ1-2, with TRBD1 matching over 7 bases. This CDR3 region has 15 residues. Germline V gene data show CDR1 as MNHEY and CDR2 as SMNVEV (reference sequence). V dropped 6 bases and J dropped 0; count of bases not matched to a gene: 7. Here the CDR3 reads CASRSGGSANYGYTF. CDR3 bases: TGTGCCAGCAGATCAGGGGGTTCAGCTAACTATGGCTACACCTTC.

This chain uses TRBV6-5 with TRBJ2-2; D remains ambiguous. The CDR3 has 14 amino acids. Germline assignment: CDR1 MNHEY and CDR2 SVGAGI. V lost 5 bases to trimming and J lost 0 bases, with 7 bases between them. As DNA, the CDR3 is TGTGCCAGCAGTCGTACACCGAACACCGGGGAGCTGTTTTTT. Translating gives CASSRTPNTGELFF.

This chain connects TRBV6-5 to TRBJ2-2; possible D gene TRBD2, 7 bases. CDR1 and CDR2 (germline): MNHEY, SVGAGI. V lost 7 bases and J 6 bases, leaving 15 bases between the germline ends. The CDR3 sequence is 14 residues long. The CDR3 loop reads CASKGGGRPGELFF. CDR3 nucleotide sequence: TGTGCCAGCAAAGGCGGGGGCAGACCCGGGGAGCTGTTTTTT.

The CDR3 DNA follows: TGTGCCAGCAGCCCAGGGACACCGCCACGCTCACCCCTCCACTTT. Residues: CASSPGTPPRSPLHF. The V and J genes are TRBV3-1 (or the pseudogene TRBV3-2) and TRBJ1-6; D perhaps matches TRBD1 (6 bases). The V gene's germline CDR1 is LGHDT and CDR2 YNNKEL (reference sequence). The CDR3 length is 15 residues. Trimming removed 4 bases from V and 10 bases from J, with 17 bases in between.

For this clone: Other DNA sequences in the same sample also yield this CDR3. The chain is built from TRBV5-1 and TRBJ2-7, with 8 bases lining up with TRBD2. CDR1 is SGHRS and CDR2 is YFSETQ in the germline V gene. This CDR3 is built from 15 residues. V dropped 6 bases and J dropped 6; count of bases not matched to a gene: 14. The CDR3 region is CASNPTGGARGEQYF. The CDR3 bases are TGCGCCAGCAATCCAACCGGGGGGGCTCGGGGCGAGCAGTACTTC.